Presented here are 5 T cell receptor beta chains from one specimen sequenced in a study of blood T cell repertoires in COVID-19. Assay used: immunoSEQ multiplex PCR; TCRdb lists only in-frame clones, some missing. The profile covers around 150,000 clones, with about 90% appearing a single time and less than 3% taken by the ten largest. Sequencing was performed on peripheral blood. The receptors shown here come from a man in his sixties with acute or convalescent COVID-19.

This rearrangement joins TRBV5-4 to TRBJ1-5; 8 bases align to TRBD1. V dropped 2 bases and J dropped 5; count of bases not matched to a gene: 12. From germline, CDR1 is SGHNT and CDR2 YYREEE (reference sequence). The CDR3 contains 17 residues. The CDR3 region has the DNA TGTGCCAGCAGCTTAAACTCCGGGGCAGGGGGCCATCAGCCCCAGCATTTT. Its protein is CASSLNSGAGGHQPQHF.

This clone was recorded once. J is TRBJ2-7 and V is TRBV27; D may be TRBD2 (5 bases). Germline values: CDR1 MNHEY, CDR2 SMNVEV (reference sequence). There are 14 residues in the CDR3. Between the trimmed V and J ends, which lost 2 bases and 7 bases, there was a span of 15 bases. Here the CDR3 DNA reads TGTGCCAGCAGTTTAGGTGGCACCTCGGGAGAGCAGTACTTC. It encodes CASSLGGTSGEQYF.

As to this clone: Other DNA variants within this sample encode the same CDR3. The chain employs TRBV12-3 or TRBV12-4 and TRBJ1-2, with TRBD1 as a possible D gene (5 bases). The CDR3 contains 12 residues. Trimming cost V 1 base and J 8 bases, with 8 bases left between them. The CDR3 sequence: CASSLGGDGYTF. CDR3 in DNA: TGTGCCAGCAGTTTAGGCGGGGACGGCTACACCTTC.

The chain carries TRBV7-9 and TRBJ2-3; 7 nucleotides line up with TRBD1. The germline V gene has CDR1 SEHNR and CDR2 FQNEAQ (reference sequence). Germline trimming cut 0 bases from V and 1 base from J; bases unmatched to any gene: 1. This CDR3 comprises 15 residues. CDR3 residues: CASSLAGTGTDTQYF. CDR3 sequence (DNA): TGTGCCAGCAGCTTAGCCGGGACAGGCACAGATACGCAGTATTTT.

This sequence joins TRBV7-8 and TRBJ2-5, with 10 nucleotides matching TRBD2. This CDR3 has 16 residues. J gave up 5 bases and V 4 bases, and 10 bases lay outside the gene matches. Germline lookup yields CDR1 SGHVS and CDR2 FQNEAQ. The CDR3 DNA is TGTGCCAGCAGCTCCCCCAGGAGCGGGGGGGCGGAGACCCAGTACTTC. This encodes CASSSPRSGGAETQYF.